This is a list of T cell receptor beta chains from one sample in a study of tumor-infiltrating lymphocytes in primary liver carcinoma. TCRdb re-called the multiplex PCR reads with MiXCR, one entry per CDR3 protein. There are about 210,000 distinct CDR3 sequences in the sample; around three fifths occur only once, and around 7.1% lies in the top ten. Sample: peripheral blood. These receptor sequences come from a woman between 55 and 75 years old with primary liver carcinoma and hepatitis B virus infection. Each CDR3 is given with its conserved first and last residue. Fields, in order: clone size, V gene, J gene, D gene, CDR3 protein, CDR3 DNA. The D gene is left open where the match is weak. Rows may omit the clone size; those that give it use once, few, many or a size class.

size: few
V: TRBV5-6
J: TRBJ2-7
D: TRBD1
CDR3: CASSTGTAMSYEQYF
DNA: TGTGCCAGCAGCACCGGGACAGCCATGTCCTACGAGCAGTACTTC

size: -
V: TRBV28
J: TRBJ2-2
D: -
CDR3: CASSFAGTNTGELFF
DNA: TGTGCCAGCAGTTTTGCAGGGACCAACACCGGGGAGCTGTTTTTT

size: -
V: TRBV5-4
J: TRBJ2-7
D: -
CDR3: CASSPGGTPTYELYF
DNA: TGTGCCAGCAGCCCTGGGGGTACTCCAACCTACGAGCTGTACTTC

size: -
V: TRBV11-2
J: TRBJ1-1
D: -
CDR3: CASSLMSRNTETFF
DNA: TGTGCCAGCAGCTTAATGTCACGGAACACTGAAACTTTCTTT

size: many
V: TRBV4-2
J: TRBJ1-2
D: -
CDR3: CASSQEADYYGYTF
DNA: TGTGCCAGCAGCCAAGAAGCCGATTACTATGGCTACACCTTC

size: -
V: TRBV11-2
J: TRBJ2-7
D: -
CDR3: CASSLDAGPGYEQYF
DNA: TGTGCCAGCAGCTTAGATGCAGGCCCAGGATACGAGCAATACTTC

size: -
V: TRBV6-5
J: TRBJ2-3
D: -
CDR3: CASRHLAGGGTDTQYF
DNA: TGTGCCAGCAGGCACCTGGCGGGCGGGGGCACAGATACGCAGTATTTT

size: -
V: TRBV10-1
J: TRBJ2-5
D: TRBD1
CDR3: CASSDGGTAGETQYF
DNA: TGCGCCAGCAGTGATGGTGGGACAGCAGGGGAGACCCAGTACTTC

size: -
V: TRBV11-2
J: TRBJ1-4
D: -
CDR3: CASSLMGQSKLFF
DNA: TGTGCAAGCAGCTTAATGGGCCAGTCGAAACTGTTTTTT

size: -
V: TRBV5-3
J: TRBJ1-5
D: TRBD1
CDR3: CARSPDREMGNQPQHF
DNA: TGTGCCAGAAGTCCGGACAGGGAGATGGGCAATCAGCCCCAGCATTTT

size: -
V: TRBV28
J: TRBJ2-1
D: -
CDR3: CASTERRGKPLF
DNA: TGTGCCAGCACCGAAAGGAGGGGCAAGCCGCTTTTC

size: -
V: TRBV6-6
J: TRBJ2-4
D: TRBD2
CDR3: CASKKGLVGVKNIQYF
DNA: TGTGCCAGCAAAAAAGGACTAGTGGGAGTCAAAAACATTCAGTACTTC

size: many
V: TRBV7-9
J: TRBJ2-5
D: -
CDR3: CASSDSGFGETQYF
DNA: TGTGCCAGCAGCGATTCAGGATTTGGGGAGACCCAGTACTTC

size: -
V: TRBV29-1
J: TRBJ2-1
D: -
CDR3: CSVGTMVEHFF
DNA: TGCAGCGTTGGGACCATGGTCGAGCACTTCTTT

size: -
V: TRBV12-5
J: TRBJ1-2
D: TRBD1
CDR3: CASGPPGGRIRLYGYTF
DNA: TGTGCTAGTGGCCCTCCAGGGGGAAGGATTCGCCTGTATGGCTACACCTTC

size: -
V: TRBV29-1
J: TRBJ2-3
D: -
CDR3: CSVAGYREDAQCF
DNA: TGCAGCGTGGCGGGATACAGGGAGGATGCGCAGTGTTTT

size: many
V: TRBV7-9
J: TRBJ2-7
D: -
CDR3: CASSFQGHEQYF
DNA: TGTGCCAGCAGCTTTCAGGGCCACGAGCAGTACTTC

size: -
V: TRBV18
J: TRBJ2-7
D: -
CDR3: CASSPLRQGGRSYEQYF
DNA: TGTGCCAGCTCACCTCTTAGGCAGGGGGGACGATCCTACGAGCAGTACTTC

size: -
V: TRBV6-1
J: TRBJ2-3
D: -
CDR3: CASGVSGDGRTQCF
DNA: TGTGCCAGCGGTGTTTCAGGGGATGGAAGGACGCAGTGTTTT

size: -
V: TRBV5-1
J: TRBJ2-5
D: -
CDR3: CASSSPGDQYF
DNA: TGCGCCAGCAGCTCACCAGGGGACCAGTACTTC

size: -
V: TRBV7-3
J: TRBJ2-3
D: -
CDR3: CASSLTGANADTQYF
DNA: TGTGCCAGCAGCTTAACGGGTGCAAACGCAGATACGCAGTATTTT

size: -
V: TRBV4-1
J: TRBJ2-7
D: -
CDR3: CASSQGPSVYDEQYF
DNA: TGCGCCAGCAGCCAAGGGCCTAGCGTGTACGACGAGCAGTACTTC

size: -
V: TRBV11-2
J: TRBJ1-2
D: -
CDR3: CASSLDQTGDYGYTF
DNA: TGTGCCAGCAGCTTAGACCAAACAGGAGACTATGGTTACACCTTC

size: many
V: TRBV6-1
J: TRBJ2-2
D: TRBD1
CDR3: CASRGDRGGTGELFF
DNA: TGTGCCAGCAGGGGGGACAGGGGAGGCACCGGGGAGCTGTTTTTT

size: -
V: TRBV11-2
J: TRBJ1-3
D: TRBD1
CDR3: CASSPIRGQDAGNTLYF
DNA: TGTGCTAGCAGCCCTATAAGGGGACAGGATGCTGGAAACACCTTATATTTT

size: -
V: TRBV5-1
J: TRBJ2-1
D: TRBD2
CDR3: CASSLIAGVSYNEQFF
DNA: TGCGCCAGCAGCTTAATAGCGGGAGTGTCCTACAATGAGCAGTTCTTC

size: -
V: TRBV11-2
J: TRBJ2-7
D: TRBD1
CDR3: CASSFKGQSTYKQYF
DNA: TGTGCCAGTAGCTTTAAGGGACAGTCGACCTACAAACAGTACTTC

size: -
V: TRBV7-3
J: TRBJ1-1
D: -
CDR3: CASSLTGGNTEAFF
DNA: TGTGCCAGCAGCTTAACGGGGGGCAACACTGAAGCTTTCTTT

size: -
V: TRBV6-2/TRBV6-3
J: TRBJ2-2
D: TRBD1
CDR3: CASSYDRVDTGELSF
DNA: TGTGCCAGCAGTTACGACAGGGTAGATACCGGGGAGCTGTCTTTT

size: -
V: TRBV12-3/TRBV12-4
J: TRBJ2-1
D: -
CDR3: CASSLERGPHNEQFF
DNA: TGTGCCAGCAGTTTGGAACGGGGACCGCACAATGAGCAGTTCTTC

size: -
V: TRBV29-1
J: TRBJ1-1
D: TRBD1
CDR3: CSLEQGARTEAFF
DNA: TGTAGCCTTGAACAGGGGGCAAGAACTGAAGCTTTCTTT

size: many
V: TRBV29-1
J: TRBJ1-5
D: -
CDR3: CSVETVENQPQHF
DNA: TGCAGCGTTGAAACAGTGGAGAATCAGCCCCAGCATTTT

size: -
V: TRBV5-1
J: TRBJ2-7
D: TRBD1
CDR3: CASSPTARDSTWLEPDTNSYEQYF
DNA: TGCGCCAGCAGCCCCACGGCACGGGACAGCACTTGGCTCGAACCGGATACTAACTCCTACGAGCAGTACTTC

size: -
V: TRBV9
J: TRBJ2-5
D: -
CDR3: CASSVSRQETQYF
DNA: TGTGCCAGCAGCGTAAGCAGACAAGAGACCCAGTACTTC

size: -
V: TRBV5-5
J: TRBJ1-5
D: TRBD1
CDR3: CASSTRTGPSNQPQHF
DNA: TGTGCCAGCAGCACCCGGACAGGCCCTAGCAATCAGCCCCAGCATTTT

size: many
V: TRBV6-5
J: TRBJ2-5
D: -
CDR3: CASSRLGGEETQYF
DNA: TGTGCCAGCAGTCGCTTGGGCGGAGAAGAGACCCAGTACTTC

size: once
V: TRBV28
J: TRBJ2-1
D: TRBD2
CDR3: CASSFETSGRDEQFF
DNA: TGTGCCAGCAGTTTTGAGACTAGCGGGAGGGATGAGCAGTTCTTC

size: -
V: TRBV11-2
J: TRBJ2-1
D: TRBD2
CDR3: CASRGLVDNEQFF
DNA: TGTGCCTCCAGAGGACTAGTTGACAATGAGCAGTTCTTC

size: -
V: TRBV5-4
J: TRBJ1-4
D: TRBD1
CDR3: CASSLGQGEGGKLFF
DNA: TGTGCCAGCAGCTTGGGCCAGGGGGAAGGCGGAAAACTGTTTTTT

size: -
V: TRBV30
J: TRBJ2-1
D: TRBD1
CDR3: CALRRSGGSYEQFF
DNA: TGTGCCTTGAGAAGGTCAGGGGGTAGCTATGAGCAGTTCTTC

size: few
V: TRBV10-3
J: TRBJ2-7
D: TRBD1
CDR3: CAISSHQDRGYEQYF
DNA: TGTGCCATCAGTAGTCACCAGGACAGGGGATACGAGCAGTACTTC

size: -
V: TRBV6-4
J: TRBJ1-1
D: -
CDR3: CASCEGAGDEAFF
DNA: TGTGCCAGCTGTGAAGGGGCCGGAGATGAAGCTTTCTTT

size: few
V: TRBV14
J: TRBJ2-1
D: -
CDR3: CASSPSSNKQFF
DNA: TGTGCCAGCAGCCCCTCCAGCAATAAGCAGTTCTTC